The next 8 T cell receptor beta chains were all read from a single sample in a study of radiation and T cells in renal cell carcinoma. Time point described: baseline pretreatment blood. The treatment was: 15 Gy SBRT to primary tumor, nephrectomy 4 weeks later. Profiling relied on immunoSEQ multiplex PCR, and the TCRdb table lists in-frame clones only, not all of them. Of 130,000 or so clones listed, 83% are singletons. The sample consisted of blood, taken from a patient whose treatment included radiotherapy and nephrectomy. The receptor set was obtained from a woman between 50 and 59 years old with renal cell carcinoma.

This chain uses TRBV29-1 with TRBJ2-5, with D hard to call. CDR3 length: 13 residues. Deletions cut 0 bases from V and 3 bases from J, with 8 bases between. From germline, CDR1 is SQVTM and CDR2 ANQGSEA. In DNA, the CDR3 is TGCAGCGTTGAAGAAACCCGAGAAGAGACCCAGTACTTC. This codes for CSVEETREETQYF.

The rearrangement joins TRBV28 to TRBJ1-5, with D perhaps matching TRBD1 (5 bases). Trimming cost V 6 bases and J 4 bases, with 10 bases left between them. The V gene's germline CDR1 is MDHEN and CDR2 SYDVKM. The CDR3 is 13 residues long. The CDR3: CASSYRTNQPQHF. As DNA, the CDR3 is TGTGCCAGCAGCTACAGGACGAATCAGCCCCAGCATTTT.

The CDR3 sequence is CASSVGVRGNNEQFF. The CDR3 bases are TGTGCCAGCAGCGTAGGAGTAAGGGGTAACAATGAGCAGTTCTTC. This sequence joins TRBV9 and TRBJ2-1; tentatively, D is TRBD1 (5 bases). Between the trimmed V and J ends, which lost 0 bases and 5 bases, there was a span of 12 bases. Per germline, CDR1 SGDLS and CDR2 YYNGEE. The CDR3 runs to 15 residues.

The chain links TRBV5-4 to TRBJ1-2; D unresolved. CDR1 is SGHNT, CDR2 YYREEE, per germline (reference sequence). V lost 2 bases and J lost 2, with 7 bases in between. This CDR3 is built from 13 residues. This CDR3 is CASSLKVNYGYTF. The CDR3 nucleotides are TGTGCCAGCAGCTTAAAGGTGAACTATGGCTACACCTTC.

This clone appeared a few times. This CDR3 is CASRGNSEAFF. CDR3 sequence (DNA): TGTGCCAGCCGGGGCAATTCTGAAGCTTTCTTT. The chain combines TRBV6-5 with TRBJ1-1, with D tentatively TRBD1 (5 bases). With 8 bases removed from V and 6 bases from J, the gap between germline ends came to 10 bases. This CDR3 is 11 amino acids long. In germline, CDR1 is MNHEY, CDR2 SVGAGI.

The DNA of the CDR3 is TGTGCCAGTAGTCGACAGGGGAGGGAGGAAAAACTGTTTTTT. This gives the protein CASSRQGREEKLFF. V and J are TRBV19 and TRBJ1-4; 8 positions match TRBD1. The CDR3 consists of 14 residues. Per the germline V gene, CDR1 is LNHDA and CDR2 is SQIVND (reference sequence). Losses at the gene ends were 5 bases for V and 8 bases for J; bases not matched to a gene: 7.

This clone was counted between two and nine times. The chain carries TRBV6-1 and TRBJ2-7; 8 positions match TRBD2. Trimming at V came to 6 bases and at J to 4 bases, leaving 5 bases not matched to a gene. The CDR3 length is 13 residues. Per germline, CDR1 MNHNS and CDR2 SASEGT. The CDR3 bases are TGTGCCAGCAGATTGAGCGGGAGTTACGAGCAGTACTTC. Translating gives CASRLSGSYEQYF.

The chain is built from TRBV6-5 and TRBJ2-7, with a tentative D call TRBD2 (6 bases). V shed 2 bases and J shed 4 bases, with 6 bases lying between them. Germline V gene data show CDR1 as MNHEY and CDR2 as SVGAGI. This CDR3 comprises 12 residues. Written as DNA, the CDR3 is TGTGCCAGCAGTTACCGGGGGTACGAGCAGTACTTC. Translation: CASSYRGYEQYF.